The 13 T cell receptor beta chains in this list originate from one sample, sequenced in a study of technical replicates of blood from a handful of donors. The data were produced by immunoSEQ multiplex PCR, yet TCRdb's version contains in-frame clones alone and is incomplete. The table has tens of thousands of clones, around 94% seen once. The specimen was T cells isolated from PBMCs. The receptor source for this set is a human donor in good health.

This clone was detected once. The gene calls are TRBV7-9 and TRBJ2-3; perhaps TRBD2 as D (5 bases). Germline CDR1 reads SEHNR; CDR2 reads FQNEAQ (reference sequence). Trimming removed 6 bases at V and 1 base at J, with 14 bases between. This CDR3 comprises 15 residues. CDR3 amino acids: CASSPLSSGTDTQYF. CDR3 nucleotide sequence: TGTGCCAGCAGTCCACTGAGTAGCGGCACAGATACGCAGTATTTT.

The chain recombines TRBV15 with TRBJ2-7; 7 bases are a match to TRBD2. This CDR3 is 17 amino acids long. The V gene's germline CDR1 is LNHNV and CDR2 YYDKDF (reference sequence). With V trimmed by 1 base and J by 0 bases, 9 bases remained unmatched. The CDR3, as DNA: TGTGCCACCAGCAGAGGGGCCCTAGCGGTAAGCTCCTACGAGCAGTACTTC. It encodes CATSRGALAVSSYEQYF. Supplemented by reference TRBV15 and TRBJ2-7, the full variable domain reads DAMVIQNPRYQVTQFGKPVTLSCSQTLNHNVMYWYQQKSSQAPKLLFHYYDKDFNNEADTPDNFQSRRPNTSFCFLDIRSPGLGDTAMYLCATSRGALAVSSYEQYFGPGTRLTVT.

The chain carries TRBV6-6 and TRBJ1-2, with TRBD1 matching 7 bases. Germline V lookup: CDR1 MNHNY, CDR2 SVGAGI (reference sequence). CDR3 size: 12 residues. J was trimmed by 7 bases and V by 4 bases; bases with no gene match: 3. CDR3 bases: TGTGCCAGCAGTTCGACAGGGCGTGGCTACACCTTC. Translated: CASSSTGRGYTF.

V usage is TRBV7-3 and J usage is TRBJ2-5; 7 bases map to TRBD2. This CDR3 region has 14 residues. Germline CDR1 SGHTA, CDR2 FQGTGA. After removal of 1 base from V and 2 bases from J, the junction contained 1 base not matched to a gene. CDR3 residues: CASSLMGGQETQYF. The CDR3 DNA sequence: TGTGCCAGCAGCTTAATGGGGGGGCAAGAGACCCAGTACTTC.

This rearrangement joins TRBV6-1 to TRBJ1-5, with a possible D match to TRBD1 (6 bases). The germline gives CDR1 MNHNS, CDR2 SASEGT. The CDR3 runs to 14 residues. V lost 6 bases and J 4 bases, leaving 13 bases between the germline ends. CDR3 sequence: CASRVDSDNQPQHF. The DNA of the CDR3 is TGTGCCAGCAGGGTGGACAGCGATAATCAGCCCCAGCATTTT.

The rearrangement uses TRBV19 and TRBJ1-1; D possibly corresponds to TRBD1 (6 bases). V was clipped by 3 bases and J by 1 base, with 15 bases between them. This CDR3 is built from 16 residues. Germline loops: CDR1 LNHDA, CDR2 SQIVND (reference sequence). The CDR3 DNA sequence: TGTGCCAGTAGTATTTCCAGGGGCCTGGCGAACACTGAAGCTTTCTTT. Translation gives CASSISRGLANTEAFF.

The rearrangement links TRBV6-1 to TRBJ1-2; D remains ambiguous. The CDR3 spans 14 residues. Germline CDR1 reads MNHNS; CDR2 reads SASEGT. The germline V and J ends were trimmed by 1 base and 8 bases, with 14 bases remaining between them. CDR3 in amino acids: CASSEVGPLQGYTF. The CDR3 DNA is TGTGCCAGCAGTGAAGTTGGGCCGTTGCAGGGCTACACCTTC.

Here the CDR3 DNA reads TGTGCCAGCAGCAATCAGGGTTCATACGAGCAGTACTTC. Residues: CASSNQGSYEQYF. The chain has TRBV5-4 and TRBJ2-7; maybe TRBD1 (5 bases). In germline, CDR1 is SGHNT, CDR2 YYREEE (reference sequence). The CDR3 is made up of 13 amino acids. V was pared by 4 bases and J by 4 bases, with 12 bases between.

The CDR3 region is CASSLTPTGNTGELFF. The CDR3 DNA reads TGTGCCAGCAGTTTAACTCCGACAGGGAACACCGGGGAGCTGTTTTTT. The chain combines TRBV28 with TRBJ2-2; D is perhaps TRBD1 (6 bases). The CDR3 is made up of 16 amino acids. Germline V lookup: CDR1 MDHEN, CDR2 SYDVKM. Trimming shortened V by 2 bases and J by 1 base, and 11 bases separated the two germline ends.

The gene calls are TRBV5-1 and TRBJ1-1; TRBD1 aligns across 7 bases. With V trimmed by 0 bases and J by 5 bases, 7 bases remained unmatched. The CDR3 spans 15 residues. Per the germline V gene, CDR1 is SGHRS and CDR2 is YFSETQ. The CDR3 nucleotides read TGCGCCAGCAGCTTGGCGGCAGGGGGAGGTACTGAAGCTTTCTTT. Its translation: CASSLAAGGGTEAFF.

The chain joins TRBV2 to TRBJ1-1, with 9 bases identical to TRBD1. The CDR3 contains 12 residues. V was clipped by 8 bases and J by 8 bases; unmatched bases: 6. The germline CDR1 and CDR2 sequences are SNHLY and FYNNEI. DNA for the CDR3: TGTGCCAGCCTTCGGGACAGGGTGGAAGCTTTCTTT. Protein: CASLRDRVEAFF.

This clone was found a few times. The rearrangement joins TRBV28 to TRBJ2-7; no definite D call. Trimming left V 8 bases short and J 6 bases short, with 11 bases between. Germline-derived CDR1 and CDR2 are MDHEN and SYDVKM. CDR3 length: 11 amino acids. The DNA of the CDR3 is TGTGCCAGCTCGGTCAGGTCCGAGCAGTACTTC. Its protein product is CASSVRSEQYF. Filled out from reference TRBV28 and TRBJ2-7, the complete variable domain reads DVKVTQSSRYLVKRTGEKVFLECVQDMDHENMFWYRQDPGLGLRLIYFSYDVKMKEKGDIPEGYSVSREKKERFSLILESASTNQTSMYLCASSVRSEQYFGPGTRLTVT.

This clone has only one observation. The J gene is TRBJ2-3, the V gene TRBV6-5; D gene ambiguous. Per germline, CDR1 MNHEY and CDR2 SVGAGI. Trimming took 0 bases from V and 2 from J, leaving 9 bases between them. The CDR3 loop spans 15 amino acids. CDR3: CASSYSRSHTDTQYF. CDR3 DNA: TGTGCCAGCAGTTACTCGAGGTCACACACAGATACGCAGTATTTT.